The clone carrying this TCR beta chain occurred many times. The target antigen is unknown. CDR3 length: 17 residues. In germline, CDR1 is DFQATT, CDR2 SNEGSKA (reference sequence). Trimming removed 6 bases from V and 4 bases from J, with 26 bases in between. The time point is: newly diagnosed GD, antithyroid drugs for less than 3 months. TCR sequences were obtained from RNA taken from PBMCs. Patients with Graves' disease were diagnosed by American Thyroid Association guidelines. To make TCR beta libraries, researchers used iRepertoire HTBI primers and Arm-PCR of CDR3 regions. One entry per CDR3 protein results from TCRdb running MiXCR on the multiplex PCR reads. The sample lists 300,000 to 400,000 distinct CDR3 sequences, about 14% occurring once. This entry belongs to a study of regulatory T cells in long-lasting Graves disease. Study-level findings and limits: Persistent Graves' cases showed lower TCR diversity than newly diagnosed cases.

This sample comprised peripheral blood mononuclear cells (PBMCs), obtained at new diagnosis, from a patient treated with antithyroid drugs. The clonotype comes from a female donor with Graves disease. The chain has TRBV20-1 and TRBJ2-3; D might be TRBD1 (6 bases). The CDR3 protein is CSARYQGHLRVPDTQYF. The DNA of the CDR3 is TGCAGTGCGCGCTACCAGGGGCACTTGCGGGTTCCAGATACGCAGTATTTT.